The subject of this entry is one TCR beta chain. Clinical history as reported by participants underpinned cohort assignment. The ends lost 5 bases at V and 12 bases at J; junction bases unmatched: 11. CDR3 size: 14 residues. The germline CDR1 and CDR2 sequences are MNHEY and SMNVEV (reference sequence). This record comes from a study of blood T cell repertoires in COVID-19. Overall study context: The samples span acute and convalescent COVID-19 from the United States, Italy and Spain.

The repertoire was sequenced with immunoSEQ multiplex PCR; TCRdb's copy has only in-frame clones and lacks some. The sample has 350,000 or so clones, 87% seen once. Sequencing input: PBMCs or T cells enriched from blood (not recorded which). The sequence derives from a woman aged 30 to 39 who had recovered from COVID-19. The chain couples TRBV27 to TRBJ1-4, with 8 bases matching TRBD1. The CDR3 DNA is TGTGCCAGCAGTACCGGACAGGGAGGGAGGGAACTGTTTTTT. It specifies CASSTGQGGRELFF. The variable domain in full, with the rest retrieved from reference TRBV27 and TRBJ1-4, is EAQVTQNPRYLITVTGKKLTVTCSQNMNHEYMSWYRQDPGLGLRQIYYSMNVEVTDKGDVPEGYKVSRKEKRNFPLILESPSPNQTSLYFCASSTGQGGRELFFGSGTQLSVL.